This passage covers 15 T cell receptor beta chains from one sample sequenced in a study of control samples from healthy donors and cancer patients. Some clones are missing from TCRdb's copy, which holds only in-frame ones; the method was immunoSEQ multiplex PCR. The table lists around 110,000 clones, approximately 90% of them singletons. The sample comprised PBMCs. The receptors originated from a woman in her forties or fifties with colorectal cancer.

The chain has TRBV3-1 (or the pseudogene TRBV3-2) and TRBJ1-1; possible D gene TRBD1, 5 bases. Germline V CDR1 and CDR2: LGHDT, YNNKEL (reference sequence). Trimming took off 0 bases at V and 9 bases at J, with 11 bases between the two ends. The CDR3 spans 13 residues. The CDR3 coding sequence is TGTGCCAGCAGCCAAGAAGCGAACAGGCAAGCTTTCTTT. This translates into CASSQEANRQAFF.

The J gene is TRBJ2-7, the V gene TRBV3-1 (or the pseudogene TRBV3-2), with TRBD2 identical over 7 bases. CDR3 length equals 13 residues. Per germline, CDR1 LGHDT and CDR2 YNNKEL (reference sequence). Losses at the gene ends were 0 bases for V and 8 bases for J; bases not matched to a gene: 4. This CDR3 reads CASSQEGREKQYF. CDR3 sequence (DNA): TGTGCCAGCAGCCAAGAGGGGAGGGAGAAGCAGTACTTC.

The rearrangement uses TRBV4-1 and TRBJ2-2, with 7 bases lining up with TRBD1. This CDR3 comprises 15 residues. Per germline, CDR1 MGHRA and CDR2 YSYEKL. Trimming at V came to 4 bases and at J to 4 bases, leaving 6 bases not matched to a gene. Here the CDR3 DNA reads TGCGCCAGCAGCCTCGTAACAGGGGTCACCGGGGAGCTGTTTTTT. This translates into CASSLVTGVTGELFF.

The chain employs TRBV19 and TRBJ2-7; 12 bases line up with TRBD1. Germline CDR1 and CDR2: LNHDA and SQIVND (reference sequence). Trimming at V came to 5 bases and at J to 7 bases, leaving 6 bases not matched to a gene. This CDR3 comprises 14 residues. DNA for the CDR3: TGTGCCAGTAGTCCGGGACAGGGGGCGGGGGAGCAGTACTTC. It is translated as CASSPGQGAGEQYF.

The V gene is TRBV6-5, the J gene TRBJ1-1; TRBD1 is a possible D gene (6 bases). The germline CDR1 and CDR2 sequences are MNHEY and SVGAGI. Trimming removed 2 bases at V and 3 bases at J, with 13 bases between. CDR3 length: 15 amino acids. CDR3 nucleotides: TGTGCCAGCAGTTACGCGGGGGCCCGGCACACTGAAGCTTTCTTT. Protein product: CASSYAGARHTEAFF.

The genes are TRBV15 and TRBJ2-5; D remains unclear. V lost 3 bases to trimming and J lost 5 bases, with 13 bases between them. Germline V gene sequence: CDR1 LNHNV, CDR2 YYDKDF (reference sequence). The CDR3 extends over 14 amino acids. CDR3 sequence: CATSRAALKETQYF. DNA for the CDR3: TGTGCCACCAGCAGGGCAGCGCTGAAGGAGACCCAGTACTTC.

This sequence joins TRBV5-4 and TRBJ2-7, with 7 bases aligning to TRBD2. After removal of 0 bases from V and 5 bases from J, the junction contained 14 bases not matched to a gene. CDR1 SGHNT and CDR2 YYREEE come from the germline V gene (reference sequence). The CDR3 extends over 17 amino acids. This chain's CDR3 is CASSLDLPRRGIDEQYF. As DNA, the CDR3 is TGTGCCAGCAGCTTGGACTTGCCAAGGCGGGGGATCGACGAGCAGTACTTC.

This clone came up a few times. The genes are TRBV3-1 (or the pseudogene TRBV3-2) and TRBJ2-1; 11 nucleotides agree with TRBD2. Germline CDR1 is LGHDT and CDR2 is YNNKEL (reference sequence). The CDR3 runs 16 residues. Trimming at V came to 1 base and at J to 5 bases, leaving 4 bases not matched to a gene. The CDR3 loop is CASSQATSGVNNEQFF. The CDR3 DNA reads TGTGCCAGCAGCCAAGCGACTAGCGGGGTGAACAATGAGCAGTTCTTC.

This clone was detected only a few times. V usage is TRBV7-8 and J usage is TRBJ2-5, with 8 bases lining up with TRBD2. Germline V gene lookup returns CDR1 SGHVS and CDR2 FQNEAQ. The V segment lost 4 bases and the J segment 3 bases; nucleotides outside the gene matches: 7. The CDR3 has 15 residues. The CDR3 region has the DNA TGTGCCAGCAGCTCGAGCGGGAGAAATGAAGAGACCCAGTACTTC. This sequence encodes CASSSSGRNEETQYF.

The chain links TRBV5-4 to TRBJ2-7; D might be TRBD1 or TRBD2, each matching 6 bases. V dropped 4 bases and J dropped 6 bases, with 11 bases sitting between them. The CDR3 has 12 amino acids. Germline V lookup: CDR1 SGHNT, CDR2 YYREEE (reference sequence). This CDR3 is CASSGGPSEQYF. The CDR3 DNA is TGTGCCAGCAGCGGGGGGCCCTCCGAGCAGTACTTC. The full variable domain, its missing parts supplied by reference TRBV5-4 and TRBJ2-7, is ETGVTQSPTHLIKTRGQQVTLRCSSQSGHNTVSWYQQALGQGPQFIFQYYREEENGRGNFPPRFSGLQFPNYSSELNVNALELDDSALYLCASSGGPSEQYFGPGTRLTVT.

The CDR3 sequence: CASSLSGTVNEQFF. CDR3 nucleotides: TGTGCCAGCAGTTTATCGGGGACCGTCAATGAGCAGTTCTTC. The chain uses TRBV27 and TRBJ2-1, with D tentatively TRBD1 or TRBD2 (5 bases each). From germline, CDR1 is MNHEY and CDR2 SMNVEV (reference sequence). V was cut by 0 bases and J by 6 bases, with 9 bases left in between. The CDR3 is 14 residues long.

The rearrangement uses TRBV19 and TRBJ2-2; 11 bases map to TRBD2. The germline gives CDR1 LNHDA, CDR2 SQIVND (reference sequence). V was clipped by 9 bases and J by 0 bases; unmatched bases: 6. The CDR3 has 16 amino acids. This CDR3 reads CASQGSGRANTGELFF. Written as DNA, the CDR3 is TGTGCCAGCCAAGGTAGCGGGAGGGCGAACACCGGGGAGCTGTTTTTT.

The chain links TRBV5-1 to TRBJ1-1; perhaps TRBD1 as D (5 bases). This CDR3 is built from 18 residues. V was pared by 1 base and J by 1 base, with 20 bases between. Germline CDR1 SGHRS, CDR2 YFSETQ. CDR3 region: CASSLYGAASAENTEAFF. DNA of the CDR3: TGCGCCAGCAGCTTGTATGGGGCCGCATCCGCGGAGAACACTGAAGCTTTCTTT.

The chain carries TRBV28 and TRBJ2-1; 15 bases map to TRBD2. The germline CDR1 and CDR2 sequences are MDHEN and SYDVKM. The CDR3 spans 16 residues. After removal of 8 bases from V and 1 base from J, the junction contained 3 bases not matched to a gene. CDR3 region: CASGGLAGGSYNEQFF. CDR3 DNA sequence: TGTGCCAGCGGGGGACTAGCGGGGGGATCCTACAATGAGCAGTTCTTC.

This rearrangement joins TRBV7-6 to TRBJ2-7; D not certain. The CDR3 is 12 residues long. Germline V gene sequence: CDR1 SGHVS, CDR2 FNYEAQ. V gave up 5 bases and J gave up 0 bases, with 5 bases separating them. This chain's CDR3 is CASSLTSYEQYF. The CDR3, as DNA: TGTGCCAGCAGCCTGACCTCCTACGAGCAGTACTTC.